This TCR beta chain originates from a study of identifying expanded T cells in peripheral blood. Method: immunoSEQ multiplex PCR; TCRdb's copy keeps in-frame clones and lacks some. This table holds around 120,000 clones, more than 80% found once. This CDR3 region has 16 residues. V lost 1 base, J lost 4 bases, and 14 bases lay in between. Germline loops: CDR1 SGHDN, CDR2 FVKESK. Sequencing input: blood. The chain employs TRBV14 and TRBJ1-3; D is unclear. The TCR was taken from a person between 18 and 70 years old in good health. The CDR3 DNA follows: TGTGCCAGCAGCCAAGTGCCAGGTTTTGACGGAAACACCATATATTTT. This encodes CASSQVPGFDGNTIYF.